This TCR beta chain came from a study of shared clonotypes between healthy human individuals. Some clones are missing from TCRdb's copy, which holds only in-frame ones; the method was immunoSEQ multiplex PCR. The sample carries about 1 million clones, about 75% recorded once. After removal of 0 bases from V and 7 bases from J, the junction contained 4 bases not matched to a gene. CDR3 length: 15 residues. In germline, CDR1 is SGHRS, CDR2 YFSETQ. The TCR comes from a man between 18 and 35 years old in good health. Sequencing used memory CD4+ T cells sorted from blood. Subset specified: CD45RA-negative fraction. The chain recombines TRBV5-1 with TRBJ1-6, with 7 bases lining up with TRBD1. The CDR3 region is CASSLAWTGNSPLHF. The CDR3 DNA is TGCGCCAGCAGCTTGGCCTGGACAGGCAATTCACCCCTCCACTTT.